This T cell receptor (beta chain) is drawn from a study of blood T cell repertoires in COVID-19. In the study overall: From T cells, B-cell-depleted T cells, or PBMCs came the material, which was cDNA or gDNA.

Method: immunoSEQ multiplex PCR; TCRdb's copy keeps in-frame clones and lacks some. Among about 400,000 clones listed, around 86% were seen once. The CDR3 has 15 amino acids. This clonotype originated in a human donor in a cohort sampled during active COVID-19. Material for sequencing was peripheral blood. V is TRBV21-1 and J is TRBJ1-2; TRBD1, the D gene given by the table, was not confirmed from the DNA. TRBV21-1 is recorded as a pseudogene. CDR3 bases: TGTGCCAGCAGCAATGACAGGGGGTACAACTATGGCTACACCTTC. Translating it yields CASSNDRGYNYGYTF.